The source of this TCR beta chain is a study of blood T cell repertoires in COVID-19. Across the study: The United States, Italy and Spain were the sources of the acute and convalescent COVID-19 samples. In each case, the material was cDNA or gDNA derived from T cells, B-cell-depleted T cells, or PBMCs.

How the authors handled the data: Scientists estimated how many nucleated cells there were by amplifying reference gene primers. Method: immunoSEQ multiplex PCR; TCRdb's copy keeps in-frame clones and lacks some. V, J and clone size reflect that table, while D and trimming were determined from the DNA. The data show 100,000 or so clones, about 80% seen once. J was trimmed by 2 bases and V by 8 bases; bases with no gene match: 10. This CDR3 region has 17 residues. Germline V lookup: CDR1 SNHLY, CDR2 FYNNEI. This TCR was recovered from a woman in her seventies with acute or convalescent COVID-19. Sequencing input: peripheral blood. The chain links TRBV2 to TRBJ2-3; 13 bases are shared with TRBD2. The CDR3 is CASSLAGGEENTDTQYF. CDR3 sequence (DNA): TGTGCCAGCTCACTAGCGGGGGGGGAGGAGAACACAGATACGCAGTATTTT.